This T cell receptor beta chain was observed in a study of blood T cell repertoires in COVID-19. Across the whole study: Whether acute or convalescent, the COVID-19 samples came from the United States, Italy and Spain. T cells, B-cell-depleted T cells, or PBMCs provided the cDNA or gDNA that served as material.

The CDR3 spans 14 residues. Looked up from germline, CDR1 is GTSNPN and CDR2 is SVGIG (reference sequence). The V segment lost 3 bases and the J segment 0 bases; nucleotides outside the gene matches: 4. In the authors' workflow: Estimation of nucleated cell counts relied on the amplification of reference gene primers. Clones were sequenced by immunoSEQ multiplex PCR, and TCRdb holds only the in-frame ones, with some missing. V and J calls and clone size are copied from that table; D and trimming were computed from the DNA. The data contain some 97,000 clones, approximately 90% of them singletons. The source material was peripheral blood. The TCR comes from a man over 45 with acute or convalescent COVID-19. V is TRBV30 and J is TRBJ2-7; TRBD2 aligns across 8 bases. As DNA, the CDR3 is TGTGCCTGGAGCTTACTAGCGGACTCCTACGAGCAGTACTTC. It is translated as CAWSLLADSYEQYF.